Presented here are 13 T cell receptor beta chains from one specimen sequenced in a study of persistence of HIV-infected CD4 T cells (TCRdb year 2020). In light of the paper, this sample's treatment or condition label describes: suppressive antiretroviral therapy. Lysates of CMV-infected fibroblasts at about 9.3 ug/mL were used to stimulate the cells. Responding CD4+ T cells were sorted on the basis of upregulation of both CD40 ligand and CD69. TCRbeta repertoires were sequenced from genomic DNA with the immunoSEQ hsTCRB assay version 4 in survey mode. This immuneACCESS table, as held by TCRdb, lists in-frame sequences with V and J called but not all clones. Of the missing ones, under half trace to an unresolved V gene in checked studies; the others have no known cause. For this sample there are more than 15,000 clones; around 78% appear just once. In total, the top ten clones hold roughly 7% of the sample.

These receptors have no known antigen. The sequences come from CD4+ T cells sorted from PBMCs after roughly 18-hour stimulation, collected from a patient who received antiretroviral therapy. Read against the paper, the sample's cell subset or site label means: CD40L+CD69+ CD4 T cells responding to CMV lysate. The receptors were gathered from an adult man with HIV who was CMV-seropositive.

This chain connects TRBV6-1 to TRBJ2-3; D uncertain. The germline V gene encodes CDR1 MNHNS and CDR2 SASEGT. CDR3 length: 12 residues. The V end lost 2 bases, the J end lost 6 bases, and 6 bases lay between the germline ends. The CDR3 nucleotides are TGTGCCAGCAGTGAAATTGGGGATACGCAGTATTTT. Translated: CASSEIGDTQYF.

CDR3 coding DNA: TGTGCCAGTAGTATAGTCGCAGGGCGAAGTCAGCCCCAGCATTTT. Protein: CASSIVAGRSQPQHF. The chain is built from TRBV19 and TRBJ1-5; D might be TRBD1 (5 bases). Germline V gives CDR1 LNHDA, CDR2 SQIVND (reference sequence). CDR3 size: 15 residues. V gave up 1 base and J gave up 6 bases, with 13 bases separating them.

The rearrangement joins TRBV28 to TRBJ2-2; the match to TRBD1 covers 8 bases. The germline V gene has CDR1 MDHEN and CDR2 SYDVKM. The CDR3 is made up of 15 amino acids. J lost 5 bases, V lost 3 bases, and 5 bases had no gene match. CDR3 sequence: CASSFGQGRTGELFF. The CDR3 DNA is TGTGCCAGCAGTTTCGGACAGGGAAGAACCGGGGAGCTGTTTTTT.

The chain uses TRBV5-1 and TRBJ2-3; 9 positions match TRBD1. CDR1 and CDR2 (germline): SGHRS, YFSETQ. This CDR3 region has 15 residues. V was pared by 3 bases and J by 1 base, with 3 bases of the junction left unmatched. The CDR3 coding sequence is TGCGCCAGCAGCTCAGGGACAGGGCGCACAGATACGCAGTATTTT. It translates to CASSSGTGRTDTQYF.

The rearrangement joins TRBV9 to TRBJ2-5; maybe TRBD2 (6 bases). The CDR3 is 14 residues long. The V gene's germline CDR1 is SGDLS and CDR2 YYNGEE. The V gene lost 4 bases and the J gene lost 1 base, with 11 bases spanning the gap. CDR3: CASSNYGGQETQYF. In DNA form, the CDR3 reads TGTGCCAGCAGCAATTACGGGGGCCAAGAGACCCAGTACTTC.

This clone was observed a single time. The CDR3: CATHPGQRNQPQHF. CDR3 DNA: TGTGCCACCCATCCGGGACAGCGAAATCAGCCCCAGCATTTT. J is TRBJ1-5 and V is TRBV15, with TRBD1 matching 7 bases. The CDR3 contains 14 residues. After removal of 8 bases from V and 4 bases from J, the junction contained 8 bases not matched to a gene. Germline loops: CDR1 LNHNV, CDR2 YYDKDF (reference sequence).

The V call is TRBV13, the J call TRBJ1-6; weak D call: TRBD1 (5 bases). Germline values: CDR1 PRHDT, CDR2 FYEKMQ (reference sequence). Trimming took 5 bases from V and 8 from J, leaving 19 bases between them. This CDR3 has 16 amino acids. CDR3 residues: CASSAPGPLGDSPLHF. CDR3 nucleotides: TGTGCCAGCAGCGCCCCGGGACCCCTTGGGGATTCACCCCTCCACTTT.

The V call is TRBV4-1, the J call TRBJ2-7, with 8 bases matching TRBD1. There are 18 residues in the CDR3. Germline CDR1 and CDR2: MGHRA and YSYEKL. V gave up 1 base and J gave up 0 bases; unmatched junction bases: 11. This CDR3 is CASSQVSQGGIISYEQYF. The CDR3 DNA sequence: TGCGCCAGCAGCCAAGTATCACAGGGGGGAATCATCTCCTACGAGCAGTACTTC.

The V and J genes are TRBV6-6 and TRBJ1-5; D uncertain. Germline lookup yields CDR1 MNHNY and CDR2 SVGAGI (reference sequence). This CDR3 region has 13 residues. With 7 bases removed from V and 4 bases from J, the gap between germline ends came to 11 bases. CDR3 in amino acids: CASTPTVNQPQHF. CDR3 in DNA: TGTGCCAGCACCCCGACGGTTAATCAGCCCCAGCATTTT.

J is TRBJ2-6 and V is TRBV5-1, with D perhaps TRBD2 (6 bases). Between the trimmed V and J ends, which lost 0 bases and 0 bases, there was a span of 10 bases. This CDR3 has 17 amino acids. Germline CDR1 reads SGHRS; CDR2 reads YFSETQ. The CDR3 sequence: CASSLGRGSSGANVLTF. The CDR3 nucleotides read TGCGCCAGCAGCTTGGGGCGGGGTTCCTCTGGGGCCAACGTCCTGACTTTC. Full variable domain (remainder filled in from reference TRBV5-1 and TRBJ2-6): KAGVTQTPRYLIKTRGQQVTLSCSPISGHRSVSWYQQTPGQGLQFLFEYFSETQRNKGNFPGRFSGRQFSNSRSEMNVSTLELGDSALYLCASSLGRGSSGANVLTFGAGSRLTVL.

The V gene is TRBV12-3 or TRBV12-4, the J gene TRBJ2-2; no reliable D call. Trimming cost V 6 bases and J 1 base, with 6 bases left between them. The CDR3 totals 13 residues. CDR3 bases: TGTGCCAGCAGCGACGGGAACACCGGGGAGCTGTTTTTT. Translated, it gives CASSDGNTGELFF.

The chain employs TRBV12-3 or TRBV12-4 and TRBJ1-1; weak D call: TRBD1 (6 bases). Trimming shortened V by 7 bases and J by 6 bases, and 15 bases separated the two germline ends. CDR3 size: 13 residues. Written as DNA, the CDR3 is TGTGCCAGCACCTCAAGGGAGGGGGCTGAAGCTTTCTTT. Amino acid sequence: CASTSREGAEAFF.

J is TRBJ2-7 and V is TRBV6-5; D remains unclear. Germline-derived CDR1 and CDR2 are MNHEY and SVGAGI. CDR3 length: 13 residues. The V and J ends lost 5 bases and 5 bases respectively, with 13 bases between them. The CDR3 protein is CASSPRKGNEQYF. In DNA form, the CDR3 reads TGTGCCAGCAGTCCCCGGAAGGGCAACGAGCAGTACTTC.